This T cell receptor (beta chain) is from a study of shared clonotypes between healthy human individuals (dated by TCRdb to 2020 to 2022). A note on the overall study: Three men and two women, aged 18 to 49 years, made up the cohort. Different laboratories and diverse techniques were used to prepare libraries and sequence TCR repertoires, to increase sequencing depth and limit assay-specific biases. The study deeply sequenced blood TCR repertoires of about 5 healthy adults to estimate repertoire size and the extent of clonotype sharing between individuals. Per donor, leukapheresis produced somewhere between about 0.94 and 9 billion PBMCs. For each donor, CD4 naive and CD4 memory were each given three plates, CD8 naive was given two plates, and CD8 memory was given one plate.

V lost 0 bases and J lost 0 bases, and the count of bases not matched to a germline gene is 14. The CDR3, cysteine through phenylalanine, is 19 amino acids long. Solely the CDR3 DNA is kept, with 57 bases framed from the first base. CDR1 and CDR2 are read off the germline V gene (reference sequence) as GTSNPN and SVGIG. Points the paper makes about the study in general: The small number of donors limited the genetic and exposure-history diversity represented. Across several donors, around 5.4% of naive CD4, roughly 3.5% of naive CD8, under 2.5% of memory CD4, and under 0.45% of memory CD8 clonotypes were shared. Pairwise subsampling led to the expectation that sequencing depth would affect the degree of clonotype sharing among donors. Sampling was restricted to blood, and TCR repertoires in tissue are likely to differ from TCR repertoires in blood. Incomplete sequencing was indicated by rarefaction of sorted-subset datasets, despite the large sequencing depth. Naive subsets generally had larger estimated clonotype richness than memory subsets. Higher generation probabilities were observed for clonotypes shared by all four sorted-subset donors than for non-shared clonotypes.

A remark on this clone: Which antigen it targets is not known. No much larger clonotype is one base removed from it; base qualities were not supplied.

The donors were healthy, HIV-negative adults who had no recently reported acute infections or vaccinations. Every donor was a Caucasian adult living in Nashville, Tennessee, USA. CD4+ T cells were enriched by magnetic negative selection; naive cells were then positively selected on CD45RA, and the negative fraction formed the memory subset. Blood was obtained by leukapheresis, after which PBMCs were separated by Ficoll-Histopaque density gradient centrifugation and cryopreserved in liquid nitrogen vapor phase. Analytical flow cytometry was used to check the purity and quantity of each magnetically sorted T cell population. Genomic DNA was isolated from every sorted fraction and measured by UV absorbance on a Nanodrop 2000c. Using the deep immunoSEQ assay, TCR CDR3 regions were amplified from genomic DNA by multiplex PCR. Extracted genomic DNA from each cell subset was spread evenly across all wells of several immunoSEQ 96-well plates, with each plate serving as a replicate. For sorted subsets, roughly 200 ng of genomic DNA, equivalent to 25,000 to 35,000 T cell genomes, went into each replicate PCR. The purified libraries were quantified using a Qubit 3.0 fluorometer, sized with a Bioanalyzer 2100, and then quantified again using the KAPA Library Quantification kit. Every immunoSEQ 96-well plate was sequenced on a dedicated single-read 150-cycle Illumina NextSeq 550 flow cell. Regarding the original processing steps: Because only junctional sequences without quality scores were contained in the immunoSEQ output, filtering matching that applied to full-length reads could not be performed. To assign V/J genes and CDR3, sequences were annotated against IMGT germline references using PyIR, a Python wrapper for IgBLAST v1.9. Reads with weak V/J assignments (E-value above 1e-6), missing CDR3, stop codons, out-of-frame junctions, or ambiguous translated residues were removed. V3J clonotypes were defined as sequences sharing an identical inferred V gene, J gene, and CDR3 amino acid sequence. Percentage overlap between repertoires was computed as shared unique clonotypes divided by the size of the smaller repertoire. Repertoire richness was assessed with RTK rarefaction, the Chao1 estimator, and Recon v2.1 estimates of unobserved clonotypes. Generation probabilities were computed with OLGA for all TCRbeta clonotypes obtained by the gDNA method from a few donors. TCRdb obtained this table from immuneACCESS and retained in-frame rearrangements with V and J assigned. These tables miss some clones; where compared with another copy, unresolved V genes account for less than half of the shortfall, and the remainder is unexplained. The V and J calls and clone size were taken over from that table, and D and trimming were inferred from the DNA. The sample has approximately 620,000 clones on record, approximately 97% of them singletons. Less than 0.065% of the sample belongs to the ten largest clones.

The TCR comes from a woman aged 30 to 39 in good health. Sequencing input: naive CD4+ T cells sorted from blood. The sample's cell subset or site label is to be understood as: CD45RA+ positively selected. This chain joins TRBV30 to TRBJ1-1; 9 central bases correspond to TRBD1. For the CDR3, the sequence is CAWSVPTGTGLWVNTEAFF. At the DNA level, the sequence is TGTGCCTGGAGTGTTCCGACCGGGACAGGGCTCTGGGTGAACACTGAAGCTTTCTTT.